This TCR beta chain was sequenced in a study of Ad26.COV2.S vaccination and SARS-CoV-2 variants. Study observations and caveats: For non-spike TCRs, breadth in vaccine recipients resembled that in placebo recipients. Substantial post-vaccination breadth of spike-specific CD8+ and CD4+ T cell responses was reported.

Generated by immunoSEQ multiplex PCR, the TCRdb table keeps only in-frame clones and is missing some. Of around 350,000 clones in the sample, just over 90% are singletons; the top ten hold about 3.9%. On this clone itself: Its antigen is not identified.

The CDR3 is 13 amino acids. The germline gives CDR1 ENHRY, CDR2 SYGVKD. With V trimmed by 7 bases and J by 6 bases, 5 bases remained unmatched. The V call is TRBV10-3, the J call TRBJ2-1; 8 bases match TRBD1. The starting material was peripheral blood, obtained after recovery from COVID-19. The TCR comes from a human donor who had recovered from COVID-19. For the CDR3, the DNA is TGTGCCATCACCCCGACAGGGGTCAATGAGCAGTTCTTC. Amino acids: CAITPTGVNEQFF.